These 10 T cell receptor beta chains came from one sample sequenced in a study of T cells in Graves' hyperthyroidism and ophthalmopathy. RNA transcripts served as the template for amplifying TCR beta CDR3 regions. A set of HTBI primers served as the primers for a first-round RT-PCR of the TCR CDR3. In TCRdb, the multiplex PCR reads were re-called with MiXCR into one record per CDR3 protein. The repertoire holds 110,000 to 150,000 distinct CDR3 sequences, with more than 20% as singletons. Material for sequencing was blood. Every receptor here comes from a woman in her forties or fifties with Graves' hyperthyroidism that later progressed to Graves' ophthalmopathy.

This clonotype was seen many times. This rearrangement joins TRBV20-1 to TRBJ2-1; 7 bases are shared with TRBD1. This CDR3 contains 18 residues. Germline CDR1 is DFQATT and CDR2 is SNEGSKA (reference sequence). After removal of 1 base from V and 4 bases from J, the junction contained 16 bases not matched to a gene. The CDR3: CSARAGRNRGERYNEQFF. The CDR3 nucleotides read TGCAGTGCTAGAGCAGGACGCAACAGGGGCGAAAGGTACAATGAGCAGTTCTTC.

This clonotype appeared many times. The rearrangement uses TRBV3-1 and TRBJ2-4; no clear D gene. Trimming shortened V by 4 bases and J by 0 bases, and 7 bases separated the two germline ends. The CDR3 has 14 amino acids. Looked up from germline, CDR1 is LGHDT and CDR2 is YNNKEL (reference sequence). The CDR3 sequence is CASSLTAAKNIQYF. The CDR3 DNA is TGTGCCAGCAGCCTGACGGCAGCCAAAAACATTCAGTACTTC.

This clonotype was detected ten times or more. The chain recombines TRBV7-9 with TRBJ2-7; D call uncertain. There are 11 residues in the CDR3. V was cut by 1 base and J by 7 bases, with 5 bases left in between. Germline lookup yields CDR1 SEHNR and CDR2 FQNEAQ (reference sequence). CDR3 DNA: TGTGCCAGCAGCTTAGTTCGAGAGCAGTACTTC. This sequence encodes CASSLVREQYF.

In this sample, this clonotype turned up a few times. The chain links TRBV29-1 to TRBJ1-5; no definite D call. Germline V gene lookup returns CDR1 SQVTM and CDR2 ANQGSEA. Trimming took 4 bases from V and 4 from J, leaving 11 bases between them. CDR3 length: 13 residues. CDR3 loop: CSVGGGKNQPQHF. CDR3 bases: TGCAGCGTTGGAGGAGGGAAGAATCAGCCCCAGCATTTT.

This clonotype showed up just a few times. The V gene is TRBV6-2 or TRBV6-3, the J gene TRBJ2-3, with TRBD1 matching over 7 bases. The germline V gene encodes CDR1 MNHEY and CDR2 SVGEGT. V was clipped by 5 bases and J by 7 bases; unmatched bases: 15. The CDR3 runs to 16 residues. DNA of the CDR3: TGTGCCAGCAGTCGCTCAGAGACAGGGACAAGGAATACGCAGTATTTT. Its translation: CASSRSETGTRNTQYF.

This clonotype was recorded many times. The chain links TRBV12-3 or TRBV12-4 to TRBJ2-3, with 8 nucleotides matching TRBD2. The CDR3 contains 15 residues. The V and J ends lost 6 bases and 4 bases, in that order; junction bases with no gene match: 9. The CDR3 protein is CASRNQRETPDTQYF. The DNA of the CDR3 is TGTGCCAGCAGGAACCAGCGGGAGACCCCAGATACGCAGTATTTT.

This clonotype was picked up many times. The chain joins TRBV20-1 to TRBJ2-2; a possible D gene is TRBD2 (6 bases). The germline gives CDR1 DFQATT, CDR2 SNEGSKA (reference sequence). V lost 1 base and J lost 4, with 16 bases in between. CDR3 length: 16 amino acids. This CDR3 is CSARVGTGGPTGELFF. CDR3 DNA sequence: TGCAGTGCTAGAGTGGGGACCGGGGGACCCACCGGGGAGCTGTTTTTT.

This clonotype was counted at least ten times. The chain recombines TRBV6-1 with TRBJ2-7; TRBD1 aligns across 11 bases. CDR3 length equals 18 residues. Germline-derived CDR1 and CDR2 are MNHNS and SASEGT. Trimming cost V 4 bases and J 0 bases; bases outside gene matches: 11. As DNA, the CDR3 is TGTGCCAGCAGTGGCCGGGACAGGGGGTCCAGCGACTCCTACGAGCAGTACTTC. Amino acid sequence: CASSGRDRGSSDSYEQYF.

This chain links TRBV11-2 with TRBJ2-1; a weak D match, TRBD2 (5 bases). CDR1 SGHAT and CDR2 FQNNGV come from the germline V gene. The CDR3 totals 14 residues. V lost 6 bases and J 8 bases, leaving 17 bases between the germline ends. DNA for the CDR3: TGTGCCAGCAGTCGGAATAGCGTTTGGGATGAGCAGTTCTTC. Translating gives CASSRNSVWDEQFF.

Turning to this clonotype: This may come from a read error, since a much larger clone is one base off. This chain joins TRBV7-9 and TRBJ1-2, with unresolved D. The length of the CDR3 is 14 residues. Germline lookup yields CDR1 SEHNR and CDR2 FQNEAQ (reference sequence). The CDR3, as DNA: TGTGCCCGCAGCCGAGATGGAGCTAACTATGGCTACACCTTC. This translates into CARSRDGANYGYTF.